The 5 T cell receptor beta chains given below trace back to one sample, sequenced in a study of T-cell reconstitution after alpha-beta-depleted transplantation in children. Unique molecular identifiers were used to barcode this TCRbeta library. TCRdb re-derived calls from the PCR reads in MiXCR, one entry per CDR3 protein. The table shows about 580,000 distinct CDR3 sequences, with more than 20% occurring only once. The starting material was PBMCs, mostly from graft donor cells, obtained 360 days after TCRalphabeta/CD19-depleted stem cell transplant. The receptors derive from a boy under three years old who had a stem cell transplant for acute myeloid leukemia, so the T cells may come from the graft donor.

This clonotype turned up a few times. The CDR3 spells CASSVVGTNPYEQYF. The CDR3 bases are TGTGCCAGCAGCGTGGTCGGGACTAACCCCTACGAGCAGTACTTC. The rearrangement links TRBV7-2 to TRBJ2-7, with 7 bases lining up with TRBD2. CDR1 and CDR2 from the germline V gene are SGHTA and FQGNSA. The CDR3 runs 15 residues. V lost 5 bases to trimming and J lost 2 bases; unmatched junction nucleotides: 9.

The chain is built from TRBV4-3 and TRBJ2-4; D is possibly TRBD1 or TRBD2 (5 bases each). The V gene lost 8 bases and the J gene lost 6 bases, with 14 bases spanning the gap. From germline, CDR1 is LGHNA and CDR2 YSLEER. The CDR3 length is 13 residues. The CDR3, as DNA: TGCGCCAGCTCACAGGAGGTGGGAAACATTCAGTACTTC. Translated: CASSQEVGNIQYF.

The chain combines TRBV20-1 with TRBJ1-5; D gene ambiguous. Trimming removed 3 bases at V and 4 bases at J, with 13 bases between. This CDR3 spans 14 amino acids. CDR1 DFQATT and CDR2 SNEGSKA come from the germline V gene (reference sequence). Written as DNA, the CDR3 is TGCAGTGCTAGTCGGGGTGATCGTAATCAGCCCCAGCATTTT. Amino acids: CSASRGDRNQPQHF.

The sample holds a few counts of this clonotype. The chain employs TRBV28 and TRBJ2-7; TRBD2 agrees at 12 bases. J was trimmed by 2 bases and V by 5 bases; bases with no gene match: 4. The CDR3 covers 15 residues. CDR1 and CDR2 from the germline V gene are MDHEN and SYDVKM. The CDR3 bases are TGTGCCAGCAGTCAACTAGCGGGGGGTCCCTACGAGCAGTACGTC. Amino acid sequence: CASSQLAGGPYEQYV.

This clonotype has more than one count but fewer than ten. The V gene is TRBV27, the J gene TRBJ1-5; no firm D call. V was trimmed by 2 bases and J by 2 bases, leaving 10 bases between them. This CDR3 has 15 residues. Per the germline V gene, CDR1 is MNHEY and CDR2 is SMNVEV (reference sequence). The CDR3 sequence is CASSLRVEGNQPQHF. The DNA for the CDR3 is TGTGCCAGCAGTTTACGGGTGGAGGGCAATCAGCCCCAGCATTTT.